This entry lists 21 T cell receptor beta chains sequenced from one sample in a study of blood T cell repertoires in COVID-19. Profiled with immunoSEQ multiplex PCR; TCRdb holds only in-frame clones, not every one. Of around 150,000 clones detected, around 79% appear once; the ten largest clones hold approximately 9.9%. The sequenced sample was PBMCs or T cells enriched from blood (not recorded which). These receptors were taken from a man in his fifties or sixties who had recovered from COVID-19.

The V call is TRBV19, the J call TRBJ1-2, with D possibly TRBD1 on 5 matching bases. The germline V gene encodes CDR1 LNHDA and CDR2 SQIVND (reference sequence). CDR3 length equals 13 residues. V lost 6 bases to trimming and J lost 4 bases, with 12 bases between them. CDR3 in DNA: TGTGCCAGTAGAACACTGGGGGGCTATGGCTACACCTTC. Encoded protein: CASRTLGGYGYTF.

V and J are TRBV11-2 and TRBJ2-3; 12 positions agree with TRBD2. The CDR3 has 17 amino acids. Germline V gene sequence: CDR1 SGHAT, CDR2 FQNNGV. Trimming removed 0 bases from V and 2 bases from J; junction bases left unmatched: 3. The CDR3 spells CASSLEASGRATDTQYF. The CDR3 nucleotides read TGTGCCAGCAGCTTAGAGGCTAGCGGGAGGGCCACAGATACGCAGTATTTT.

This CDR3 reads CASTGLAGGGDEQYF. The CDR3 bases are TGTGCCAGTACGGGACTAGCGGGAGGGGGCGACGAGCAGTACTTC. The V gene is TRBV27, the J gene TRBJ2-7, with 16 bases matching TRBD2. This CDR3 contains 15 residues. Trimming cost V 9 bases and J 5 bases; bases outside gene matches: 7. Germline values: CDR1 MNHEY, CDR2 SMNVEV (reference sequence).

The J gene is TRBJ2-5, the V gene TRBV6-5, with 8 positions matching TRBD1. J gave up 5 bases and V 5 bases, and 7 bases lay outside the gene matches. This CDR3 comprises 14 residues. Germline V CDR1 and CDR2: MNHEY, SVGAGI. CDR3 in DNA: TGTGCCAGCAGTATGGGACAGGTGGGGGAGACCCAGTACTTC. It translates to CASSMGQVGETQYF.

The V and J genes are TRBV4-1 and TRBJ2-7; the match to TRBD1 covers 8 bases. CDR1 is MGHRA, CDR2 YSYEKL, per germline. V lost 4 bases, J lost 1 base, and 9 bases stayed unmatched. The CDR3 has 16 amino acids. The CDR3 coding sequence is TGCGCCAGCAGCCGAGGACAGGGTCCAGATTCCTACGAGCAGTACTTC. Its translation is CASSRGQGPDSYEQYF.

Here the CDR3 reads CASSSPAGTSGTDTQYF. Written as DNA, the CDR3 is TGTGCCAGCAGCTCTCCTGCCGGGACTAGCGGCACAGATACGCAGTATTTT. The chain joins TRBV7-2 to TRBJ2-3; TRBD2 aligns across 10 bases. J lost 1 base, V lost 4 bases, and 8 bases had no gene match. CDR1 is SGHTA and CDR2 is FQGNSA in the germline V gene. The CDR3 length is 17 residues.

V and J are TRBV3-1 (or the pseudogene TRBV3-2) and TRBJ2-2, with no clear D. Germline V gene data show CDR1 as LGHDT and CDR2 as YNNKEL (reference sequence). There are 13 residues in the CDR3. Trimming removed 5 bases from V and 7 bases from J, with 11 bases in between. For the CDR3, the DNA is TGTGCCAGCAGCGTTATGAGTGGCGGGGAGCTGTTTTTT. It is translated as CASSVMSGGELFF.

The genes are TRBV7-3 and TRBJ1-1, with D possibly TRBD1 on 6 matching bases. Germline loops: CDR1 SGHTA, CDR2 FQGTGA. This CDR3 spans 15 amino acids. Trimming took 0 bases from V and 4 from J, leaving 12 bases between them. The CDR3 spells CASSLTLGAGTEAFF. In DNA form, the CDR3 reads TGTGCCAGCAGCTTAACGTTGGGGGCAGGCACTGAAGCTTTCTTT. Looking up the rest from reference TRBV7-3 and TRBJ1-1 gives the full variable domain: GAGVSQTPSNKVTEKGKYVELRCDPISGHTALYWYRQSLGQGPEFLIYFQGTGAADDSGLPNDRFFAVRPEGSVSTLKIQRTERGDSAVYLCASSLTLGAGTEAFFGQGTRLTVV.

The rearrangement uses TRBV7-3 and TRBJ1-1; weak D call: TRBD1 (5 bases). The CDR3 sequence is 13 residues long. V was pared by 3 bases and J by 3 bases, with 8 bases between. CDR1 SGHTA and CDR2 FQGTGA come from the germline V gene. The CDR3 protein is CASSFGGYTEAFF. The CDR3 DNA is TGTGCCAGCAGCTTCGGGGGTTACACTGAAGCTTTCTTT.

V is TRBV3-1 (or the pseudogene TRBV3-2) and J is TRBJ1-2; 7 bases match TRBD1. V lost 4 bases to trimming and J lost 3 bases; unmatched junction nucleotides: 8. The CDR3 runs 15 residues. Germline values: CDR1 LGHDT, CDR2 YNNKEL (reference sequence). The CDR3 sequence is CASSLGQALYYGYTF. The CDR3 bases are TGTGCCAGCAGCCTAGGACAGGCTTTATACTATGGCTACACCTTC.

This clone is a singleton in its sample. This CDR3 is CASSFEWGLAGTGGSYEQYF. The CDR3 bases are TGTGCCAGCAGTTTTGAGTGGGGGCTAGCGGGCACAGGAGGATCCTACGAGCAGTACTTC. V is TRBV28 and J is TRBJ2-7; 8 bases align to TRBD2. The CDR3 is 20 residues long. V lost 3 bases and J lost 1; bases outside the gene matches: 20. CDR1 and CDR2 (germline): MDHEN, SYDVKM.

The chain recombines TRBV3-1 (or the pseudogene TRBV3-2) with TRBJ1-6; no clear D. Germline V gene sequence: CDR1 LGHDT, CDR2 YNNKEL (reference sequence). This CDR3 comprises 13 residues. V lost 0 bases and J 12 bases, leaving 9 bases between the germline ends. The CDR3 DNA sequence: TGTGCCAGCAGCCAAGATTGGGGAGGACCCCTCCACTTT. It codes for CASSQDWGGPLHF.

The CDR3 DNA reads as TGTGCCAGCAGGACTACCAAATCCTACGAGCAGTACTTC. As protein: CASRTTKSYEQYF. V usage is TRBV28 and J usage is TRBJ2-7; D may be TRBD2 (5 bases). The V gene lost 6 bases and the J gene lost 1 base, with 10 bases spanning the gap. CDR3 length: 13 amino acids. The V gene's germline CDR1 is MDHEN and CDR2 SYDVKM.

V gene TRBV28 combines with J gene TRBJ2-7; the match to TRBD1 covers 9 bases. From germline, CDR1 is MDHEN and CDR2 SYDVKM. The CDR3 is 14 amino acids. Trimming cost V 6 bases and J 9 bases; bases outside gene matches: 12. CDR3 nucleotide sequence: TGTGCCAGCAGCGGGGACAGGGTGTTGGTGGGGCAGTACTTC. Amino acids: CASSGDRVLVGQYF. The whole variable domain, remainder taken from reference TRBV28 and TRBJ2-7, is DVKVTQSSRYLVKRTGEKVFLECVQDMDHENMFWYRQDPGLGLRLIYFSYDVKMKEKGDIPEGYSVSREKKERFSLILESASTNQTSMYLCASSGDRVLVGQYFGPGTRLTVT.

This clone was counted many times. The J gene is TRBJ2-1, the V gene TRBV24-1; perhaps TRBD1 as D (5 bases). The CDR3 has 15 residues. Germline V lookup: CDR1 KGHDR, CDR2 SFDVKD. V was cut by 1 base and J by 4 bases, with 10 bases left in between. CDR3 sequence: CATSDFSAGYNEQFF. The DNA for the CDR3 is TGTGCCACCAGTGATTTCTCGGCAGGGTACAATGAGCAGTTCTTC.

This CDR3 reads CASSLRGMDEQYF. The CDR3 nucleotides read TGTGCCAGCAGTCTCAGGGGAATGGACGAGCAGTACTTC. The chain combines TRBV6-5 with TRBJ2-7; D might be TRBD1 (6 bases). Germline assignment: CDR1 MNHEY and CDR2 SVGAGI. Trimming stripped 5 bases from V and 5 bases from J, with 13 bases between. This CDR3 region has 13 residues.

This chain joins TRBV28 and TRBJ1-1; D is uncertain. This CDR3 is built from 13 residues. The V end lost 6 bases, the J end lost 0 bases, and 8 bases lay between the germline ends. Germline-derived CDR1 and CDR2 are MDHEN and SYDVKM. CDR3 region: CASRRLLNTEAFF. The CDR3 bases are TGTGCCAGCAGGAGACTCTTGAACACTGAAGCTTTCTTT.

The V gene is TRBV7-8, the J gene TRBJ2-6; D might be TRBD1 (5 bases). CDR1 SGHVS and CDR2 FQNEAQ come from the germline V gene. Trimming removed 1 base at V and 2 bases at J, with 6 bases between. There are 15 residues in the CDR3. The CDR3 is CASSLGRAGANVLTF. The CDR3 DNA reads TGTGCCAGCAGCTTAGGCAGGGCTGGGGCCAACGTCCTGACTTTC.

J is TRBJ1-6 and V is TRBV28, with D hard to call. CDR3 length equals 12 residues. The V end lost 7 bases, the J end lost 10 bases, and 11 bases lay between the germline ends. Germline values: CDR1 MDHEN, CDR2 SYDVKM. CDR3 region: CASTTAGSPLHF. CDR3 in DNA: TGTGCCAGCACGACGGCGGGCTCACCCCTCCACTTT.

J is TRBJ2-7 and V is TRBV27; 7 bases line up with TRBD1. V lost 6 bases, J lost 2 bases, and 10 bases stayed unmatched. Germline CDR1 and CDR2: MNHEY and SMNVEV (reference sequence). This CDR3 comprises 15 residues. The CDR3 region has the DNA TGTGCCAGCAGCGCTAAGACAGGGAGCCCCTACGAGCAGTACTTC. Translating gives CASSAKTGSPYEQYF.

The V call is TRBV18, the J call TRBJ2-4; 8 nucleotides match TRBD1. CDR1 KGHSH and CDR2 LQKENI come from the germline V gene. V trimming: 1 base; J trimming: 0 bases; junction bases outside the gene matches: 8. There are 18 residues in the CDR3. CDR3 sequence reads: CASSPLGQGPIAKNIQYF. CDR3 bases: TGTGCCAGCTCACCACTCGGACAGGGACCAATAGCCAAAAACATTCAGTACTTC.